The rows below give T cell receptor beta chains drawn from one sample of a study of prognosis after radiotherapy for stage I lung cancer. MiXCR was run by TCRdb on the multiplex PCR reads, yielding one entry per CDR3 protein. This table has 12,000 or so distinct CDR3 sequences, about 51% appearing once. This sample comprised PBMCs, obtained before or after stereotactic body radiation therapy (not recorded which). These receptors all come from a donor aged 50 or older with non-small cell lung cancer. Each CDR3 is given with its conserved first and last residue. The order of the fields is clone size, V gene, D gene, J gene, CDR3 DNA, CDR3 protein. D genes are given only for firm matches. Clone size is shown for a subset of rows, as once, few, many or a class of expanded clone.

many	TRBV5-4	-	TRBJ2-4	TGTGCCAGCAGCTTGGGGGACGGAACCAAAAACATTCAGTACTTC	CASSLGDGTKNIQYF
once	TRBV7-6	TRBD2	TRBJ2-2	TGTGCCAGCAGCTTAGCCCTTCCGGGAGGGACGAACACCGGGTATCTGTTTTTT	CASSLALPGGTNTGYLFF
many	TRBV9	TRBD1	TRBJ1-1	TGTGCCAGCAGCGTAGCCCCGACAGGGATGAACACTGAAGCTTTCTTT	CASSVAPTGMNTEAFF
many	TRBV7-9	TRBD1	TRBJ1-2	TGTGCCAGCAGCTTCCCGGGACAGGGCGGGGGCTACACCTTC	CASSFPGQGGGYTF
many	TRBV7-9	-	TRBJ2-1	TGTGCCAGCAGCTCCGGGACGCCTAATGAGCAGTTCTTC	CASSSGTPNEQFF
medium-sized	TRBV6-1	TRBD2	TRBJ2-1	TGTGCCAGCGAGGTAATAGCGGGAGGTAATGAGCAGTTCTTC	CASEVIAGGNEQFF
many	TRBV20-1	-	TRBJ1-1	TGCAGTGCTAGATCGAGGGGTGGTCGGGGCACTGAAGCTTTCTTT	CSARSRGGRGTEAFF
many	TRBV7-3	-	TRBJ1-1	TGTGCCAGCAGCTTATACGGGAACACTGAAGCTTTCTTT	CASSLYGNTEAFF
many	TRBV5-6	-	TRBJ2-5	TGTGCCAGCAGCCCGGAGAGGTTCGGGGAGACCCAGTACTTC	CASSPERFGETQYF
-	TRBV11-3	TRBD2	TRBJ2-1	TGTGCCAGCAGCCCCGGACTAGCGGGAGGTTTTTCCTACAATGAGCAGTTCTTC	CASSPGLAGGFSYNEQFF
-	TRBV6-1	-	TRBJ1-1	TGTGCCAGCAGTAAGAACACTGAAGCTTTCTTT	CASSKNTEAFF
many	TRBV12-3/TRBV12-4	-	TRBJ2-5	TGTGCCAGCAGTCGATCTTCAGGGGGCGGGGGGGAGACCCAGTACTTC	CASSRSSGGGGETQYF
medium-sized	TRBV3-1	-	TRBJ2-7	TGTGCCAGCAGCCAAGATTACCGCTCCTACGAGCAGTACTTC	CASSQDYRSYEQYF
-	TRBV11-2	-	TRBJ2-5	TGTGCCAGCAGCTCGCGGACCTTAAAGACCCAGTACTTC	CASSSRTLKTQYF
-	TRBV7-8	-	TRBJ2-4	TGTGCCAGCAGCAGGCGCGACAGTGACAAAAACATTCAGTACTTC	CASSRRDSDKNIQYF
medium-sized	TRBV20-1	TRBD2	TRBJ2-2	TGCAGTGCTAGAGATCTCACGGGAGGGCCGGGCGGGGAGCTGTTTTTT	CSARDLTGGPGGELFF
many	TRBV5-5	-	TRBJ2-2	TGTGCCAGCAGCTTGAGGGGGTCCGGGGAGCTGTTTTTT	CASSLRGSGELFF
-	TRBV6-2/TRBV6-3	-	TRBJ2-2	TGTGCCAGCAGTGCACATCTGGACACCGGGGAGCTGTTTTTT	CASSAHLDTGELFF